Shown below are 28 T cell receptor beta chains from a single sample sequenced in a study of blood T cell repertoires in COVID-19. Clones were read by immunoSEQ multiplex PCR, and TCRdb kept only the in-frame ones, dropping some. The repertoire has 250,000 or so clones, 75% to 90% of them found once; the top ten carry 3.1%. Input material: PBMCs or T cells enriched from blood (not recorded which). The receptors here all came from a woman aged 40 to 55 who had been exposed to COVID-19.

This chain uses TRBV28 with TRBJ1-6; no clear D gene. Trimming left V 6 bases short and J 6 bases short, with 12 bases between. The CDR3 spans 14 residues. Looked up from germline, CDR1 is MDHEN and CDR2 is SYDVKM. This CDR3 reads CASRFLELNSPLHF. The CDR3 region has the DNA TGTGCCAGCAGATTCTTAGAACTTAATTCACCCCTCCACTTT. The entire variable domain, with the rest obtained from reference TRBV28 and TRBJ1-6, is as follows: DVKVTQSSRYLVKRTGEKVFLECVQDMDHENMFWYRQDPGLGLRLIYFSYDVKMKEKGDIPEGYSVSREKKERFSLILESASTNQTSMYLCASRFLELNSPLHFGNGTRLTVT.

The rearrangement links TRBV24-1 to TRBJ2-7; 12 nucleotides match TRBD1. The germline gives CDR1 KGHDR, CDR2 SFDVKD. J lost 6 bases, V lost 6 bases, and 8 bases had no gene match. CDR3 length: 15 amino acids. CDR3 DNA sequence: TGTGCCACCAGTCCGGGACAGGGGGCGCCGGGCGAGCAGTACGTC. It is translated as CATSPGQGAPGEQYV.

This clone was observed once. This sequence joins TRBV7-2 and TRBJ1-2, with 11 bases fitting TRBD1. The length of the CDR3 is 15 residues. V shed 5 bases and J 4 bases; nucleotides not matched to a gene: 6. Per germline, CDR1 SGHTA and CDR2 FQGNSA. The CDR3 nucleotides read TGTGCCAGCAGCCGCGGGACAGGGGGGGGCTATGGCTACACCTTC. Protein product: CASSRGTGGGYGYTF.

The V and J genes are TRBV4-2 and TRBJ2-3; 10 nucleotides agree with TRBD2. Germline assignment: CDR1 LGHNA and CDR2 YNFKEQ. V shed 1 base, J shed 6 bases, and the junction held 1 base outside the gene matches. The CDR3 length is 14 residues. CDR3 nucleotides: TGTGCCAGCAGCCAAGCGACTAGCGGGGATACGCAGTATTTT. Its protein is CASSQATSGDTQYF.

The V and J genes are TRBV5-8 and TRBJ2-7; D might be TRBD1 (5 bases). Trimming took 1 base from V and 6 from J, leaving 17 bases between them. This CDR3 comprises 15 residues. Germline V gene data show CDR1 as SGHTS and CDR2 as YDEGEE. CDR3 DNA: TGTGCCAGCAGCTTGAGCCCCAGGGAAACAAGCGAGCAGTACTTC. Its protein product is CASSLSPRETSEQYF.

V gene TRBV24-1 combines with J gene TRBJ2-3, with TRBD1 identical over 9 bases. With 5 bases clipped from V and 4 bases from J, the junction kept 9 bases outside the gene matches. Germline loops: CDR1 KGHDR, CDR2 SFDVKD. CDR3 length: 16 amino acids. The CDR3 region has the DNA TGTGCCACCAGTGTTGGGACAGGGAGGGCAGCAGATACGCAGTATTTT. Its translation is CATSVGTGRAADTQYF.

CDR3 DNA: TGTGCCACCAGTGATTTTTCACTTCCTACGCAGTATTTT. The encoded protein is CATSDFSLPTQYF. J is TRBJ2-3 and V is TRBV24-1; D call uncertain. The CDR3 has 13 residues. Trimming left V 1 base short and J 8 bases short, with 9 bases between. Germline loops: CDR1 KGHDR, CDR2 SFDVKD.

The chain joins TRBV9 to TRBJ1-6; D uncertain. With 0 bases removed from V and 9 bases from J, the gap between germline ends came to 10 bases. CDR1 and CDR2 from the germline V gene are SGDLS and YYNGEE. The length of the CDR3 is 14 residues. The CDR3 sequence is CASSVALEASPLHF. The CDR3, as DNA: TGTGCCAGCAGCGTAGCCCTGGAGGCTTCACCCCTCCACTTT. The full variable domain, rest sourced from reference TRBV9 and TRBJ1-6, is DSGVTQTPKHLITATGQRVTLRCSPRSGDLSVYWYQQSLDQGLQFLIQYYNGEERAKGNILERFSAQQFPDLHSELNLSSLELGDSALYFCASSVALEASPLHFGNGTRLTVT.

V gene TRBV4-2 combines with J gene TRBJ1-2; the D is unclear. In germline, CDR1 is LGHNA, CDR2 YNFKEQ. Trimming pared 0 bases from V and 3 bases from J, leaving 11 bases between. This CDR3 spans 15 amino acids. Written as DNA, the CDR3 is TGTGCCAGCAGCCAAGATGGAGGAAAGGACTATGGCTACACCTTC. Its protein is CASSQDGGKDYGYTF.

The rearrangement uses TRBV7-2 and TRBJ1-6, with D maybe TRBD1 (6 bases). This CDR3 has 16 amino acids. With 1 base removed from V and 5 bases from J, the gap between germline ends came to 12 bases. Germline V gene lookup returns CDR1 SGHTA and CDR2 FQGNSA. CDR3 residues: CASSLVTGSDNSPLHF. The CDR3, as DNA: TGTGCCAGCAGCTTAGTTACAGGGTCGGATAATTCACCCCTCCACTTT.

This chain links TRBV6-6 with TRBJ1-2; TRBD1 might be the D (6 bases). Germline V gives CDR1 MNHNY, CDR2 SVGAGI (reference sequence). This CDR3 region has 15 residues. The V end lost 0 bases, the J end lost 7 bases, and 15 bases lay between the germline ends. The CDR3 region has the DNA TGTGCCAGCAGTTACTCGGGAGGGGGAATGGGTGGCTACACCTTC. Protein sequence: CASSYSGGGMGGYTF.

V usage is TRBV6-5 and J usage is TRBJ2-7, with 8 bases that match TRBD1. There are 14 residues in the CDR3. Losses at the gene ends were 7 bases for V and 7 bases for J; bases not matched to a gene: 12. Germline V CDR1 and CDR2: MNHEY, SVGAGI. The chain's CDR3 is CASTSTGDRSEQYF. The CDR3 DNA sequence: TGTGCCAGCACCAGTACGGGGGACAGGAGTGAGCAGTACTTC.

V is TRBV18 and J is TRBJ2-3; 7 nucleotides agree with TRBD2. CDR1 KGHSH and CDR2 LQKENI come from the germline V gene. The CDR3 loop spans 15 amino acids. Trimming at V came to 3 bases and at J to 4 bases, leaving 7 bases not matched to a gene. CDR3 sequence: CASSPPGGTPDTQYF. The CDR3 DNA reads TGTGCCAGCTCACCTCCCGGGGGGACCCCAGATACGCAGTATTTT. The full variable domain, its missing parts supplied by reference TRBV18 and TRBJ2-3, is NAGVMQNPRHLVRRRGQEARLRCSPMKGHSHVYWYRQLPEEGLKFMVYLQKENIIDESGMPKERFSAEFPKEGPSILRIQQVVRGDSAAYFCASSPPGGTPDTQYFGPGTRLTVL.

This CDR3 reads CSASPLLDGEETQYF. CDR3 DNA: TGCAGTGCTAGTCCTTTGCTAGACGGGGAAGAGACCCAGTACTTC. The genes are TRBV20-1 and TRBJ2-5, with D possibly being TRBD2 (5 bases). Trimming cost V 3 bases and J 3 bases, with 17 bases left between them. CDR1 DFQATT and CDR2 SNEGSKA come from the germline V gene (reference sequence). The CDR3 is made up of 15 amino acids.

Comments on this clone: One end of the junction fails to match germline, which may point to a read error. The chain recombines TRBV5-1 with TRBJ1-4; 10 bases fit TRBD1. Germline CDR1 reads SGHRS; CDR2 reads YFSETQ. The CDR3 has 16 amino acids. The CDR3 is CASSLGQGGFFEKLFF. CDR3 DNA sequence: TGTGCCAGCAGCTTAGGACAGGGGGGATTTTTTGAAAAACTGTTTTTT.

V usage is TRBV6-5 and J usage is TRBJ1-1, with 9 bases lining up with TRBD1. The germline CDR1 and CDR2 sequences are MNHEY and SVGAGI. J was trimmed by 11 bases and V by 6 bases; bases with no gene match: 10. This CDR3 has 13 amino acids. This CDR3 reads CASRAGTGLMAFF. The DNA of the CDR3 is TGTGCCAGCAGAGCCGGGACAGGGTTAATGGCTTTCTTT.

V is TRBV5-8 and J is TRBJ1-1; D gene uncertain. CDR1 and CDR2 (germline): SGHTS, YDEGEE. The CDR3 sequence is 18 residues long. Trimming removed 4 bases at V and 1 base at J, with 23 bases between. CDR3 DNA sequence: TGTGCCAGCAGCCCAGCACAGCTACGTGGGCTAAGGAACACTGAAGCTTTCTTT. Protein product: CASSPAQLRGLRNTEAFF.

The CDR3 loop is CASRLAGGSYNEQFF. As DNA, the CDR3 is TGTGCCAGCAGACTAGCGGGGGGGTCATACAATGAGCAGTTCTTC. This chain connects TRBV6-4 to TRBJ2-1; 13 nucleotides align to TRBD2. The germline V gene has CDR1 MRHNA and CDR2 SNTAGT. This CDR3 has 15 residues. V shed 6 bases, J shed 4 bases, and the junction held 3 bases outside the gene matches.

The chain combines TRBV18 with TRBJ2-1; TRBD1 might be the D (5 bases). V lost 0 bases and J lost 3, with 12 bases in between. Germline lookup yields CDR1 KGHSH and CDR2 LQKENI. The CDR3 sequence is 16 residues long. The CDR3 sequence is CASSPPLQVLYNEQFF. The DNA of the CDR3 is TGTGCCAGCTCACCACCTTTACAGGTTCTCTACAATGAGCAGTTCTTC.

The V and J genes are TRBV3-1 (or the pseudogene TRBV3-2) and TRBJ1-2; TRBD1 matches at 7 bases. This CDR3 contains 14 residues. Unmatched junction bases numbered 6, after V lost 1 base and J lost 7 bases. CDR1 LGHDT and CDR2 YNNKEL come from the germline V gene (reference sequence). The DNA of the CDR3 is TGTGCCAGCAGCCAAGGGGGCAGGGGGGCTGGCTACACCTTC. Its protein is CASSQGGRGAGYTF.

The gene calls are TRBV9 and TRBJ2-7; D may be TRBD1 (7 bases). The V and J ends lost 0 bases and 3 bases respectively, with 19 bases between them. The CDR3 is 17 residues long. CDR1 is SGDLS, CDR2 YYNGEE, per germline. The CDR3 DNA is TGTGCCAGCAGCGTAGTTCATGGAGGGACAGAATTCTACGAGCAGTACGTC. Its protein product is CASSVVHGGTEFYEQYV.

This clone came up a few times. The chain is built from TRBV19 and TRBJ2-2; TRBD1 aligns across 8 bases. The CDR3 is made up of 15 amino acids. CDR1 LNHDA and CDR2 SQIVND come from the germline V gene (reference sequence). Trimming at V came to 7 bases and at J to 1 base, leaving 5 bases not matched to a gene. The CDR3 protein is CASIQGDLNTGELFF. CDR3 DNA sequence: TGTGCCAGTATACAGGGGGACTTGAACACCGGGGAGCTGTTTTTT.

The chain links TRBV7-9 to TRBJ2-7; 7 bases line up with TRBD2. The CDR3 runs 13 residues. The V gene end was trimmed by 8 bases and the J gene end by 2 bases; junction bases not matched to a gene: 6. The germline V gene encodes CDR1 SEHNR and CDR2 FQNEAQ (reference sequence). CDR3 residues: CASAGLPTYEQYV. In nucleotides, the CDR3 is TGTGCCAGCGCGGGACTACCGACCTACGAGCAGTACGTC.

The chain couples TRBV4-3 to TRBJ2-5; maybe TRBD2 (5 bases). V was clipped by 0 bases and J by 2 bases, with 13 bases between them. The CDR3 is made up of 16 amino acids. From germline, CDR1 is LGHNA and CDR2 YSLEER. CDR3: CASSQDWVGEQETQYF. CDR3 DNA: TGCGCCAGCAGCCAAGATTGGGTGGGAGAGCAAGAGACCCAGTACTTC.

V is TRBV7-8 and J is TRBJ2-1; 12 bases are shared with TRBD2. This CDR3 has 17 residues. V lost 5 bases, J lost 3 bases, and 8 bases stayed unmatched. The V gene's germline CDR1 is SGHVS and CDR2 FQNEAQ. In DNA form, the CDR3 reads TGTGCCAGCAGCCCCCGGACTAGCGGGACCAACTACAATGAGCAGTTCTTC. The encoded protein is CASSPRTSGTNYNEQFF.

The rearrangement links TRBV6-5 to TRBJ1-4; weak D call: TRBD1 (6 bases). Trimming removed 10 bases from V and 6 bases from J, with 18 bases in between. Per the germline V gene, CDR1 is MNHEY and CDR2 is SVGAGI. CDR3 length equals 14 residues. DNA for the CDR3: TGTGCCACCTCACTTAGGGGGGGAGATGAAAAACTGTTTTTT. Amino acid sequence: CATSLRGGDEKLFF.

CDR3 DNA: TGTGCCAGCAGCACACAGGGAATACAAGAGACCCAGTACTTC. As protein: CASSTQGIQETQYF. This chain uses TRBV11-1 with TRBJ2-5; maybe TRBD1 (6 bases). The length of the CDR3 is 14 residues. Germline V gene lookup returns CDR1 SGHAT and CDR2 FQDESV (reference sequence). The ends were cut back, 5 bases at V and 2 bases at J, with 12 bases in the middle.

The chain has TRBV5-6 and TRBJ1-6, with D perhaps matching TRBD1 (6 bases). CDR1 is SGHDT and CDR2 is YYEEEE in the germline V gene. CDR3 size: 15 residues. Deletions cut 3 bases from V and 1 base from J, with 8 bases between. CDR3 in amino acids: CASSYGQSYNSPLHF. CDR3 DNA sequence: TGTGCCAGCAGCTACGGACAGTCCTATAATTCACCCCTCCACTTT.